The source of this T cell receptor (beta chain) is a study of T-cell reconstitution after alpha-beta-depleted transplantation in children. This sample's TCRbeta library carried unique molecular identifier barcodes. A single record per CDR3 protein comes from TCRdb applying MiXCR to the PCR reads. The sample includes hundreds of thousands of distinct CDR3 sequences, 16% of them seen just once. This clonotype was seen many times. This TCR was recovered from a human donor who donated a stem cell graft to a child with acute myeloid leukemia. Sequencing was performed on PBMCs from the stem cell graft donor, taken from the stem cell graft.

The CDR3 sequence is CAISEVKRGSAETQYF. The CDR3 nucleotides read TGTGCCATCAGTGAGGTTAAGCGGGGGTCTGCGGAGACCCAGTACTTC. The chain employs TRBV10-3 and TRBJ2-5; 8 nucleotides agree with TRBD2. The CDR3 is 16 amino acids. Germline V gene data show CDR1 as ENHRY and CDR2 as SYGVKD. Unmatched junction bases numbered 10, after V lost 2 bases and J lost 5 bases.